This T cell receptor (beta chain) derives from a study of shared clonotypes between healthy human individuals (dated by TCRdb to 2018 to 2021). Regarding the study in general: The cohort comprised a couple of women and a few men aged 18 to 49 years. For each donor, CD4 naive and CD4 memory were each run on three plates, CD8 naive on two plates, and CD8 memory on one plate. The study deeply sequenced blood TCR repertoires of several healthy adults to estimate repertoire size and the extent of clonotype sharing between individuals. Different laboratories and diverse techniques were used to prepare libraries and sequence TCR repertoires, to increase sequencing depth and limit assay-specific biases. Between about 0.8 and 8.9 billion PBMCs per donor were obtained by leukapheresis. What the study reported, not specific to this receptor: Pairwise subsampling indicated that sequencing depth was expected to affect the degree of clonotype sharing among donors. The genetic and exposure-history diversity represented was limited by the small number of donors. Incomplete sequencing was indicated by rarefaction of sorted-subset datasets, despite the large sequencing depth. Clonotypes shared by all four sorted-subset donors showed higher generation probabilities than non-shared clonotypes. Sampling was limited to blood, and TCR repertoires in tissue likely differ from TCR repertoires in blood. Larger estimated clonotype richness was generally found for naive subsets than for memory subsets. Across a handful of donors, roughly 5% of naive CD4, 3% to 4% of naive CD8, roughly 2.2% of memory CD4, and 0.3% to 0.45% of memory CD8 clonotypes were shared.

Turning to this clone: Its antigen remains undetermined. Base qualities are not recorded, but no much larger clone differs from it by a single base.

CD8 naive samples were CD45RO-negative cells positively selected for CCR7, giving a CD45RA+CCR7+ population that excluded TemRA cells. The donors were healthy, HIV-negative adults with no recently reported acute infections or vaccinations. All donors were Caucasian adults living in Nashville, Tennessee, USA. Blood was obtained by leukapheresis, after which PBMCs were separated by Ficoll-Histopaque density gradient centrifugation and cryopreserved in liquid nitrogen vapor phase. Analytical flow cytometry was used to check the purity and quantity of every magnetically sorted T cell population. Genomic DNA was isolated from every sorted fraction and measured by UV absorbance on a Nanodrop 2000c. Using the deep immunoSEQ assay, multiplex PCR amplified TCR CDR3 regions from genomic DNA. Extracted genomic DNA from each cell subset was distributed evenly across all wells of several immunoSEQ 96-well plates, and each plate was treated as a replicate. For sorted subsets, approximately 210 ng genomic DNA, equal to 30,000 to 35,000 T cell genomes, was loaded into each replicate PCR. Purified libraries were quantified with a Qubit 3.0 fluorometer, sized on a Bioanalyzer 2100, and re-quantified with the KAPA Library Quantification kit. A separate single-read 150-cycle Illumina NextSeq 550 flow cell was used to sequence each immunoSEQ 96-well plate. Regarding the original processing steps: Because only junctional sequences without quality scores were contained in the immunoSEQ output, filtering matching that applied to full-length reads could not be performed. Sequences were annotated with PyIR, a Python wrapper for IgBLAST v1.9, using IMGT germline references to assign V/J genes and CDR3. Reads were filtered out if the reads had weak V/J assignments (E-value above 1e-6), no CDR3, stop codons, out-of-frame junctions, or ambiguous translated residues. A V3J clonotype was defined by an identical inferred V gene, J gene, and CDR3 amino acid sequence. The percentage overlap between two repertoires was calculated by dividing the number of shared unique clonotypes by the size of the smaller repertoire. Three approaches were used to assess repertoire richness: RTK rarefaction, the Chao1 estimator, and Recon v2.1 estimates of unobserved clonotypes. OLGA was used to compute generation probabilities for all TCRbeta clonotypes that the gDNA method yielded from a few donors. The table was pulled from immuneACCESS by TCRdb, which kept in-frame rearrangements only. Such tables lose some clones; where checked, under half of the loss comes from unresolved V genes, and the rest has no known cause. V and J calls and clone size are those listed in that table; D and trimming were worked out from the DNA. For this sample there are more than 600,000 clones; about 90% appear just once. The biggest ten clones account for 24% of the sample.

The CDR3 goes from the cysteine to the phenylalanine over 16 residues. Only the CDR3 region is kept as DNA, spanning 48 bases read in frame from base 1. CDR1 and CDR2, per the germline V gene (reference sequence), are MNHEY and SMNVEV. V is reduced by 5 bases and J by 8 bases, leaving a spacing of 24 bases between them. Sequencing was done on a sample of naive CD8+ T cells sorted from blood. The sample's cell subset or site label, in plain terms: CD45RA+CCR7+. The rearranged segments are TRBV27 and TRBJ1-2; a tentative D match to TRBD1 spans 6 bases. This receptor was identified in a man aged 30 to 45 in good health. The DNA sequence is as follows: TGTGCCAGCAGTCCAACATTCCGGGACAACCCGAGGGGCTACACCTTC. Its coded protein is CASSPTFRDNPRGYTF.